The 8 T cell receptor beta chains below all came from one sample that was sequenced in a study of blood T cell repertoires in COVID-19. Libraries were prepared by immunoSEQ multiplex PCR; TCRdb keeps only in-frame clonotypes and omits some of them. The sample lists 75,000 to 90,000 clones, approximately 89% occurring once. The sample comprised peripheral blood. The receptors were sampled from a human donor in a cohort sampled during active COVID-19.

This clone was picked up one time. The rearrangement links TRBV27 to TRBJ2-3; 8 nucleotides agree with TRBD2. The CDR3 extends over 14 amino acids. Germline lookup yields CDR1 MNHEY and CDR2 SMNVEV (reference sequence). Unmatched junction bases numbered 9, after V lost 7 bases and J lost 6 bases. CDR3 bases: TGTGCCAGCACCTTTGGACTAGCAAAGGATACGCAGTATTTT. Translated, it gives CASTFGLAKDTQYF.

The V call is TRBV7-6, the J call TRBJ2-5; 8 bases agree with TRBD2. V was clipped by 5 bases and J by 2 bases; unmatched bases: 7. CDR3 length equals 15 residues. CDR1 is SGHVS and CDR2 is FNYEAQ in the germline V gene. The CDR3 DNA reads as TGTGCCAGCAGCCGTAAAGCGGGGGTTCAAGAGACCCAGTACTTC. Translating it yields CASSRKAGVQETQYF.

The chain has TRBV6-5 and TRBJ1-2, with 10 bases aligning to TRBD1. The CDR3 loop spans 14 amino acids. V lost 6 bases and J lost 1; bases outside the gene matches: 2. The germline CDR1 and CDR2 sequences are MNHEY and SVGAGI. CDR3 DNA: TGTGCCAGCAGCCGGGACAGGGGTAACTATGGCTACACCTTC. Translated: CASSRDRGNYGYTF.

The V gene is TRBV11-2, the J gene TRBJ1-1; the match to TRBD1 covers 8 bases. The CDR3 contains 14 residues. Trimming removed 5 bases from V and 4 bases from J; junction bases left unmatched: 6. Germline V lookup: CDR1 SGHAT, CDR2 FQNNGV. The CDR3 DNA sequence: TGTGCCAGCAGCCCGGACAGGGTGAGCACTGAAGCTTTCTTT. As protein: CASSPDRVSTEAFF.

This rearrangement joins TRBV5-4 to TRBJ2-3; 13 bases line up with TRBD2. This CDR3 has 16 amino acids. Germline V lookup: CDR1 SGHNT, CDR2 YYREEE (reference sequence). The V segment lost 4 bases and the J segment 1 base; nucleotides outside the gene matches: 3. The CDR3 here is CASSVGLAGGTDTQYF. The CDR3 coding sequence is TGTGCCAGCAGCGTTGGACTAGCGGGGGGCACAGATACGCAGTATTTT.

This clone has a single count. The chain couples TRBV6-5 to TRBJ2-3, with a tentative D call TRBD2 (5 bases). Trimming took 10 bases from V and 1 from J, leaving 12 bases between them. Germline V gives CDR1 MNHEY, CDR2 SVGAGI. CDR3 length equals 13 residues. CDR3 sequence: CATIAPGTDTQYF. The CDR3, as DNA: TGTGCCACCATAGCGCCTGGCACAGATACGCAGTATTTT.

This clone was detected only a few times. This rearrangement joins TRBV27 to TRBJ2-1; possibly TRBD1 for D (6 bases). CDR1 MNHEY and CDR2 SMNVEV come from the germline V gene (reference sequence). Trimming removed 3 bases at V and 4 bases at J, with 16 bases between. The CDR3 consists of 16 residues. Written as DNA, the CDR3 is TGTGCCAGCAGTTTGGGCTGGGACATCCAGTACAATGAGCAGTTCTTC. Its protein product is CASSLGWDIQYNEQFF.

This rearrangement joins TRBV14 to TRBJ2-2, with D tentatively TRBD1 (7 bases). This CDR3 spans 17 amino acids. V gave up 4 bases and J gave up 4 bases, with 19 bases separating them. CDR1 is SGHDN and CDR2 is FVKESK in the germline V gene. The CDR3 nucleotides are TGTGCCAGCAGCCCGCTCAGGGGGGCTGGTTTCACCGGGGAGCTGTTTTTT. It yields the protein CASSPLRGAGFTGELFF. Full variable domain (missing parts from reference TRBV14 and TRBJ2-2): EAGVTQFPSHSVIEKGQTVTLRCDPISGHDNLYWYRRVMGKEIKFLLHFVKESKQDESGMPNNRFLAERTGGTYSTLKVQPAELEDSGVYFCASSPLRGAGFTGELFFGEGSRLTVL.